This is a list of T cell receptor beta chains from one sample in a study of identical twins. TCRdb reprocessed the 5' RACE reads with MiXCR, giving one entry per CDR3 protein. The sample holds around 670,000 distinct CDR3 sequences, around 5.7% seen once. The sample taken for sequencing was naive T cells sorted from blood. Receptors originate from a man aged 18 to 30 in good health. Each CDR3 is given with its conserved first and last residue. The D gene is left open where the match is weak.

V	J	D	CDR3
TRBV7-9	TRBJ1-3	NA	CASTQGYGNTIYF
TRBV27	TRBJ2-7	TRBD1	CASSLSNDRVGYEQYF
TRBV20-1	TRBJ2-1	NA	CSARGGLYYNEQFF
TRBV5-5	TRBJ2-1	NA	CASRPLSNGGSYNEQFF
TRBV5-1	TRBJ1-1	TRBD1	CASSLAQGARNTEAFF
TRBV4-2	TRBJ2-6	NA	CASSQGPGFSGANVLTF
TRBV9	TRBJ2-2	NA	CASRPSTGELFF
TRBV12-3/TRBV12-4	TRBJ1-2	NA	CASSLWQGIGYTF
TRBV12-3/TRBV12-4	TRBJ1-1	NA	CASSPPAPAFF
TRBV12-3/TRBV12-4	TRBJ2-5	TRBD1	CASASGTGRETQYF
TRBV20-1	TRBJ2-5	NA	CSARDYSGQETQYF
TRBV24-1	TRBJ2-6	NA	CATSDPDRLNVLTF
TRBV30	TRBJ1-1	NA	CAYLRGADTEAFF
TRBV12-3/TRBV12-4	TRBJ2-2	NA	CASTGSSSGELFF
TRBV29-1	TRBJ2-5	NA	CSVAYQETQYF
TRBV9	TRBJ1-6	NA	CASSSTPEVHLHF
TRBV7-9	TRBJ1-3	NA	CASSFDSGNTIYF
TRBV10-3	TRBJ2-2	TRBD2	CAISESGRKANTGELFF
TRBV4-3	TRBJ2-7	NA	CASSQGSTAYEQYF
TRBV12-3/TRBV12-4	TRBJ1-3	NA	CASSLLRTGNTIYF
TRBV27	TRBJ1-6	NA	CASSSARQVYNSPLHF
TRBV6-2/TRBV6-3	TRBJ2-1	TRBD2	CASSYSMAASGIISYNEQFF
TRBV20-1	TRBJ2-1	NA	CSARVLASYNEQFF
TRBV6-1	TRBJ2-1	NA	CASSEPLHPGEQFF
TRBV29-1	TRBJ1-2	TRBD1	CSVEEVAGGYGYTF
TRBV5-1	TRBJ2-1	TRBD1	CASSSLTGSNEQFF
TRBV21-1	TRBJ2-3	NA	CASRCGPPSEPTDTQYF
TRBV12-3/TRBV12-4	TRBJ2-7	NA	CASSSDGTYEQYF
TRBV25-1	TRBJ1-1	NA	CASSDWTANTEAFF
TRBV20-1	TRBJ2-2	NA	CSARDRMNTGELFF
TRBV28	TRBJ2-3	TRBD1	CASSYDRGRRDTQYF
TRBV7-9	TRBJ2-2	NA	CASSLAKTGELFF